This TCR beta chain was identified in a study of CD8+ T cells in alopecia areata. Study-wide context: People stayed on tofacitinib for 6 to 18 months, then stopped the drug for 6 months. The study, taken as a whole, reports: Scalp samples also yield sequences of resident alphabeta T cells from normal skin.

The sample holds a few counts of this clone. Its specificity is unknown. Noted treatment: oral pan-JAK inhibitor, 5-10 mg twice daily. Following extraction, RNA underwent reverse transcription to cDNA, which served as the sequencing template. TCRdb's table, derived via immunoSEQ multiplex PCR, lists solely in-frame clones and lacks some. The sample lists 180,000 or so clones; approximately 51% were seen once. This receptor was obtained from a human donor with alopecia areata. The sequences come from CD8+ T cells sorted from blood, collected around week 52, from a patient treated with tofacitinib.

CDR3: CASSFPPNEQFF. The DNA of the CDR3 is TGTGCCAGCAGCTTCCCACCCAATGAGCAGTTCTTC. The chain has TRBV7-2 and TRBJ2-1; D not certain. In germline, CDR1 is SGHTA, CDR2 FQGNSA. V lost 3 bases, J lost 6 bases, and 6 bases lay in between. The CDR3 extends over 12 amino acids.